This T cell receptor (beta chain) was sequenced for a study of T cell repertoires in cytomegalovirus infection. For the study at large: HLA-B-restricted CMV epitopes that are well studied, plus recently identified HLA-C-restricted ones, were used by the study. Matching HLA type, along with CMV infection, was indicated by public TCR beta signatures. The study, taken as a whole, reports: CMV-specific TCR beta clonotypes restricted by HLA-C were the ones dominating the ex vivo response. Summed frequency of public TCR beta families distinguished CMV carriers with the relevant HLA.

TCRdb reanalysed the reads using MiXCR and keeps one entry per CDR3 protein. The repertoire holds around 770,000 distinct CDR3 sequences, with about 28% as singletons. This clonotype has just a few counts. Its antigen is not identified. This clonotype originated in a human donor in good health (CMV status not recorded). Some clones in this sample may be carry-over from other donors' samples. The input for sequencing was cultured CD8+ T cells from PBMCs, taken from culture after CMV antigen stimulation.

Written as DNA, the CDR3 is TGCAGTGCTAGAGTAGCAGGGGTCCACAATGAGCAGTTCTTC. It is translated as CSARVAGVHNEQFF. V gene TRBV20-1 combines with J gene TRBJ2-1; tentatively, D is TRBD1 (6 bases). The CDR3 has 14 amino acids. V was pared by 1 base and J by 5 bases, with 12 bases between. The germline V gene encodes CDR1 DFQATT and CDR2 SNEGSKA (reference sequence).